These 4 T cell receptor beta chains share one sample of origin, sequenced in a study of T cell changes during pregnancy in multiple sclerosis. The data were produced by immunoSEQ multiplex PCR, yet TCRdb's version contains in-frame clones alone and is incomplete. The sample records about 100,000 clones, 92% being singletons. This sample comprised peripheral blood, obtained after pregnancy. The receptors stem from a female donor with multiple sclerosis, enrolled in a pregnancy study.

The chain employs TRBV30 and TRBJ2-7, with a tentative D call TRBD2 (5 bases). Trimming stripped 4 bases from V and 0 bases from J, with 7 bases between. Looked up from germline, CDR1 is GTSNPN and CDR2 is SVGIG (reference sequence). This CDR3 region has 12 residues. The CDR3 protein is CAWTAGSYEQYF. The CDR3 DNA follows: TGTGCCTGGACCGCGGGCTCCTACGAGCAGTACTTC.

The J gene is TRBJ2-1, the V gene TRBV28; 9 bases match TRBD2. The germline V gene has CDR1 MDHEN and CDR2 SYDVKM. The CDR3 spans 16 residues. With 1 base clipped from V and 8 bases from J, the junction kept 9 bases outside the gene matches. Here the CDR3 DNA reads TGTGCCAGCAGTTTATCTTTCGCGGGAGGGTCGGATGAGCAGTTCTTC. The encoded protein is CASSLSFAGGSDEQFF.

The rearrangement uses TRBV11-2 and TRBJ2-4; TRBD1 agrees at 12 bases. The V gene's germline CDR1 is SGHAT and CDR2 FQNNGV. The trim removed 5 bases at V and 11 bases at J, leaving 10 bases unmatched. CDR3 size: 15 residues. As DNA, the CDR3 is TGTGCCAGCAGCGTGGGGACAGGGGGCGATTTATTTCAGTACTTC. Translation: CASSVGTGGDLFQYF.

This sequence joins TRBV5-6 and TRBJ1-1, with D possibly TRBD1 on 6 matching bases. Between the trimmed V and J ends, which lost 1 base and 3 bases, there was a span of 10 bases. Germline CDR1 SGHDT, CDR2 YYEEEE. This CDR3 is built from 14 residues. The CDR3 region is CASSLWGHHTEAFF. The CDR3 DNA reads as TGTGCCAGCAGCTTGTGGGGACACCACACTGAAGCTTTCTTT.